A single sample is the source of the 5 T cell receptor beta chains below, sequenced in a study of T cell repertoires in cytomegalovirus infection. Their antigens are not known. TCRdb used MiXCR to reprocess the reads, holding one entry per CDR3 protein. The data hold about 330,000 distinct CDR3 sequences, with about 35% observed a single time. This sample comprised cultured PBMCs, obtained from culture after CMV antigen stimulation. The receptors come from a human donor in good health (CMV status not recorded). Some clones in this sample may be carry-over from other donors' samples.

The J gene is TRBJ1-2, the V gene TRBV10-2; TRBD1 is a possible D gene (6 bases). CDR1 WSHSY and CDR2 SAAADI come from the germline V gene. V gave up 6 bases and J gave up 6 bases, with 11 bases separating them. The CDR3 has 12 residues. The chain's CDR3 is CASRGAGDGYTF. The CDR3 nucleotides are TGCGCCAGCAGGGGGGCGGGGGATGGCTACACCTTC.

This clonotype was seen a handful of times. The rearrangement joins TRBV6-1 to TRBJ1-1, with unresolved D. Trimming left V 8 bases short and J 3 bases short, with 25 bases between. This CDR3 spans 17 amino acids. Germline V gene data show CDR1 as MNHNS and CDR2 as SASEGT. This CDR3 is CASRQVLTGSRDTEAFF. CDR3 nucleotide sequence: TGTGCCAGCCGTCAAGTGCTGACGGGTAGTCGAGACACTGAAGCTTTCTTT.

J is TRBJ2-3 and V is TRBV6-5; tentatively, D is TRBD2 (6 bases). Germline CDR1 is MNHEY and CDR2 is SVGAGI. The CDR3 has 16 residues. V lost 4 bases and J 1 base, leaving 15 bases between the germline ends. CDR3 sequence (DNA): TGTGCCAGCAGTTCACGACTAGACGGGGGCACAGATACGCAGTATTTT. It encodes CASSSRLDGGTDTQYF.

This chain joins TRBV7-2 and TRBJ2-7; no firm D call. CDR3 size: 13 residues. Looked up from germline, CDR1 is SGHTA and CDR2 is FQGNSA. V shed 0 bases and J shed 4 bases, with 7 bases lying between them. The CDR3 reads CASSLAVQYEQYV. The CDR3 DNA is TGTGCCAGCAGCTTAGCTGTTCAGTACGAGCAGTACGTC.

The CDR3 loop is CASSIMGQGTTYGYTF. DNA of the CDR3: TGTGCCAGTAGTATAATGGGACAGGGGACTACCTATGGCTACACCTTC. This chain uses TRBV19 with TRBJ1-2; 10 nucleotides align to TRBD1. Trimming took 2 bases from V and 4 from J; bases not matched to a gene: 7. Germline CDR1 LNHDA, CDR2 SQIVND (reference sequence). The CDR3 is 16 amino acids. Supplemented by reference TRBV19 and TRBJ1-2, the full variable domain reads DGGITQSPKYLFRKEGQNVTLSCEQNLNHDAMYWYRQDPGQGLRLIYYSQIVNDFQKGDIAEGYSVSREKKESFPLTVTSAQKNPTAFYLCASSIMGQGTTYGYTFGSGTRLTVV.